The 9 T cell receptor beta chains presented below share a single source sample, sequenced in a study of blood T cell repertoires in COVID-19. Using immunoSEQ multiplex PCR, the repertoire was profiled, and TCRdb retains in-frame clones only, with some absent. The table includes 200,000 to 300,000 clones, around 90% detected once. Sequencing input: peripheral blood. These receptors were obtained from a man between 60 and 70 years old who had recovered from COVID-19.

The chain links TRBV6-1 to TRBJ1-6; a weak D match, TRBD1 (6 bases). V lost 2 bases and J 7 bases, leaving 12 bases between the germline ends. From germline, CDR1 is MNHNS and CDR2 SASEGT. This CDR3 has 15 amino acids. The CDR3 here is CASSESQGPNSPLHF. The CDR3 coding sequence is TGTGCCAGCAGTGAATCACAGGGACCAAATTCACCCCTCCACTTT.

This clone showed up many times. The V gene is TRBV19, the J gene TRBJ2-1; 13 bases are a match to TRBD2. The CDR3 spans 15 residues. V lost 5 bases and J lost 6; bases outside the gene matches: 4. Germline V gene lookup returns CDR1 LNHDA and CDR2 SQIVND (reference sequence). In DNA form, the CDR3 reads TGTGCCAGTAGTCCAACTAGCGGGGGGGCCAATGAGCAGTTCTTC. This codes for CASSPTSGGANEQFF.

The rearrangement joins TRBV4-1 to TRBJ2-2; D might be TRBD1 (5 bases). The CDR3 spans 19 residues. The V gene's germline CDR1 is MGHRA and CDR2 YSYEKL. The germline V and J ends were trimmed by 0 bases and 6 bases, with 23 bases remaining between them. CDR3 region: CASSQDNRRRRDPPGELFF. As DNA, the CDR3 is TGCGCCAGCAGCCAAGATAATCGTAGGCGCAGGGATCCCCCCGGGGAGCTGTTTTTT.

The CDR3 DNA is TGTGCCAGCAGCCAAGATAGAGTAAACAATGAAAAACTGTTTTTT. Translating it yields CASSQDRVNNEKLFF. The chain carries TRBV3-1 (or the pseudogene TRBV3-2) and TRBJ1-4; D call uncertain. Trimming took off 0 bases at V and 5 bases at J, with 10 bases between the two ends. CDR1 LGHDT and CDR2 YNNKEL come from the germline V gene (reference sequence). The CDR3 has 15 residues.

The chain carries TRBV7-8 and TRBJ1-5, with TRBD1 matching over 9 bases. Germline CDR1 SGHVS, CDR2 FQNEAQ. This CDR3 region has 16 residues. J gave up 1 base and V 2 bases, and 3 bases lay outside the gene matches. DNA for the CDR3: TGTGCCAGCAGCTTAACGACAGGGGGAAGCAATCAGCCCCAGCATTTT. Translation: CASSLTTGGSNQPQHF.

The count of this clone is one. This chain joins TRBV27 and TRBJ1-2; D perhaps matches TRBD1 (5 bases). The CDR3 runs 15 residues. The germline gives CDR1 MNHEY, CDR2 SMNVEV (reference sequence). Between the trimmed V and J ends, which lost 6 bases and 5 bases, there was a span of 19 bases. Here the CDR3 DNA reads TGTGCCAGCAGAGAGAGGACACAACCACGGTATGGCTACACCTTC. It specifies CASRERTQPRYGYTF.

This clone was seen a handful of times. The chain is built from TRBV19 and TRBJ1-5; 7 positions agree with TRBD1. CDR1 and CDR2 from the germline V gene are LNHDA and SQIVND (reference sequence). V was pared by 4 bases and J by 7 bases, with 10 bases of the junction left unmatched. CDR3 length: 15 residues. CDR3 amino acids: CASSTEGMTGQPQHF. The CDR3 DNA reads as TGTGCCAGTAGTACGGAAGGGATGACAGGGCAGCCCCAGCATTTT.

The J gene is TRBJ1-5, the V gene TRBV30, with 7 bases aligning to TRBD1. The J segment lost 4 bases and the V segment lost 1 base, leaving 4 bases of the junction unmatched. Germline V CDR1 and CDR2: GTSNPN, SVGIG (reference sequence). This CDR3 has 14 residues. The CDR3 bases are TGTGCCTGGAGTGCCCGGACAGGAAATCAGCCCCAGCATTTT. It codes for CAWSARTGNQPQHF.

The V call is TRBV6-2 or TRBV6-3, the J call TRBJ1-6; no reliable D call. This CDR3 spans 15 amino acids. Germline V lookup: CDR1 MNHEY, CDR2 SVGEGT. The V end was cut by 6 bases, the J end by 3 bases, with 12 bases between. Here the CDR3 reads CASSPSWLYNSPLHF. The CDR3 nucleotides read TGTGCCAGCAGCCCCTCCTGGCTCTATAATTCACCCCTCCACTTT.